This T cell receptor (beta chain) derives from a study of blood T cell repertoires in COVID-19. The overall study: Material from acute and convalescent COVID-19 was sourced from the United States, Italy and Spain. PBMCs, B-cell-depleted T cells, or T cells were the source of the cDNA or gDNA that made up the material.

Original processing methods: From reference gene primer amplification, estimates of nucleated cell counts were derived. Produced via immunoSEQ multiplex PCR; TCRdb's table is partial and in-frame only. V and J calls and clone size are copied from that table; D and trimming were computed from the DNA. The sample yields a few hundred thousand clones, approximately 89% seen once. The Seattle site enrolled patients during active infection and followed them longitudinally. Between the trimmed V and J ends, which lost 2 bases and 0 bases, there was a span of 14 bases. The CDR3 is 16 amino acids. CDR1 SGHRS and CDR2 YFSETQ come from the germline V gene.

Sequencing was performed on peripheral blood. The receptor was isolated from a woman in her 50s with COVID-19, enrolled during active disease. The J gene is TRBJ1-2, the V gene TRBV5-1; a weak D match, TRBD1 (6 bases). The CDR3 nucleotides read TGCGCCAGCAGCTTCCTTTCGACAGGTACTAACTATGGCTACACCTTC. Its protein product is CASSFLSTGTNYGYTF.